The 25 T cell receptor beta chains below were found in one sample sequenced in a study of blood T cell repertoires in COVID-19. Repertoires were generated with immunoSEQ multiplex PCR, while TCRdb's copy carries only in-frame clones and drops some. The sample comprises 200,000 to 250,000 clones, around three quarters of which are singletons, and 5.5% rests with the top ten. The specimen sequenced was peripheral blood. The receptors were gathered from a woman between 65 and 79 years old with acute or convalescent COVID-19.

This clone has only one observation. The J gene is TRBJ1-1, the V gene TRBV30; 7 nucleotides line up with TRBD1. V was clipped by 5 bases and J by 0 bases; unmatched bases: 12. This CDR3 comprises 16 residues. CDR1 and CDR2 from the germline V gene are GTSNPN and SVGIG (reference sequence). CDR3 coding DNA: TGTGCCTGGGGGACCCGGGACAGATATTTGAACACTGAAGCTTTCTTT. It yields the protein CAWGTRDRYLNTEAFF.

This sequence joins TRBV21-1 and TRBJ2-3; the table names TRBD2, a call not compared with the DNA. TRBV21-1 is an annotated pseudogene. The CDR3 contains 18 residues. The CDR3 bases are TGTGCCAGCAGCGAAAACCCGCTAGCGGGAGCTTGCACAGATACGCAGTATTTT. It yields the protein CASSENPLAGACTDTQYF.

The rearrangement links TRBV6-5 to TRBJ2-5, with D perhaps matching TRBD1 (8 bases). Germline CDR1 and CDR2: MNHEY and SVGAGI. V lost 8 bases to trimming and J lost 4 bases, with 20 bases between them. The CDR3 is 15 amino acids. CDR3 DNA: TGTGCCAGCCTTAAGGGGGGGACAGGATTAGAGACCCAGTACTTC. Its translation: CASLKGGTGLETQYF.

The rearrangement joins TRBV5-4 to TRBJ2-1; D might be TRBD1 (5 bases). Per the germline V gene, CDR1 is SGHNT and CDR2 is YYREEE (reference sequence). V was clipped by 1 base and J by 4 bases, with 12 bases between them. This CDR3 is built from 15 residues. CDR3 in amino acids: CASSLSQGLYNEQFF. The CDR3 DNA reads TGTGCCAGCAGCTTGAGTCAGGGCCTTTACAATGAGCAGTTCTTC.

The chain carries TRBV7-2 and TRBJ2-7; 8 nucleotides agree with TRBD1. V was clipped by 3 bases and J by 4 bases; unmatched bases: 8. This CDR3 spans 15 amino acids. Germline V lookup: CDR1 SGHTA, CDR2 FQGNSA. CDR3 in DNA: TGTGCCAGCAGCTTCCAACAGGGGGATTTTTACGAGCAGTACTTC. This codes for CASSFQQGDFYEQYF.

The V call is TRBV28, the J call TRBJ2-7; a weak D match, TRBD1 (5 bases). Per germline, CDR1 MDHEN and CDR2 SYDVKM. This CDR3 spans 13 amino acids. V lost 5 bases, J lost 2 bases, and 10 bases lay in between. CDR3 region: CASSPRQTYEQYF. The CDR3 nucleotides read TGTGCCAGCAGTCCCCGACAGACCTACGAGCAGTACTTC.

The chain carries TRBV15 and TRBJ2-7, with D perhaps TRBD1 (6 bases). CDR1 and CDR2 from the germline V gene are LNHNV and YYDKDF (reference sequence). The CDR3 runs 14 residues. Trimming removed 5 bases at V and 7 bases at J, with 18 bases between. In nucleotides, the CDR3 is TGTGCCACCAGCTGGCAGGGACAAGGGGAGGAGCAGTACTTC. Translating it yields CATSWQGQGEEQYF.

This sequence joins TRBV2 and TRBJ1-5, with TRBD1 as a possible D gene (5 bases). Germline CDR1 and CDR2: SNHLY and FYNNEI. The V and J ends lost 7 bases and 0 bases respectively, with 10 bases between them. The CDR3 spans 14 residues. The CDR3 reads CASTSGYSNQPQHF. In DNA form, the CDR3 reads TGTGCCAGCACCTCAGGGTATAGCAATCAGCCCCAGCATTTT.

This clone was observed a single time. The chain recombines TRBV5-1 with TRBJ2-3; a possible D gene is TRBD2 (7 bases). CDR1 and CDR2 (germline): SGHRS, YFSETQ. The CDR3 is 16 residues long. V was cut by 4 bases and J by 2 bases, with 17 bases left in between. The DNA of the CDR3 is TGCGCCAGCAGCCCCTGGAGGGGGGGGGCCACAGATACGCAGTATTTT. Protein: CASSPWRGGATDTQYF.

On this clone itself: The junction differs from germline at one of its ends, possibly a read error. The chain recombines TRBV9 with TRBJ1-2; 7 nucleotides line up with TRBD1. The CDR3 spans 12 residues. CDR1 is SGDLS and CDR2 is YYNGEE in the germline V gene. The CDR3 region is CASSVEGQPLAF. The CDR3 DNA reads TGTGCCAGCAGCGTAGAGGGACAGCCCCTGGCCTTC.

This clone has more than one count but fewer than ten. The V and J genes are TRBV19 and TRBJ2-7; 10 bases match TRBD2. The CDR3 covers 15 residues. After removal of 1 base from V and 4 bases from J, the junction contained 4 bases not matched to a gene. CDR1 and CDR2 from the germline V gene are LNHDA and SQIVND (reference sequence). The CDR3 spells CASSIAGTSDYEQYF. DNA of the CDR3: TGTGCCAGTAGTATAGCCGGGACTAGCGATTACGAGCAGTACTTC.

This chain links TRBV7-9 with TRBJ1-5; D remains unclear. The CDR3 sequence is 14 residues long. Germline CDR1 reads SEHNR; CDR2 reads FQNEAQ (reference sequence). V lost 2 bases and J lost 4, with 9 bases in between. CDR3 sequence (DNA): TGTGCCAGCAGCTTAACCGAGTCTAATCAGCCCCAGCATTTT. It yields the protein CASSLTESNQPQHF.

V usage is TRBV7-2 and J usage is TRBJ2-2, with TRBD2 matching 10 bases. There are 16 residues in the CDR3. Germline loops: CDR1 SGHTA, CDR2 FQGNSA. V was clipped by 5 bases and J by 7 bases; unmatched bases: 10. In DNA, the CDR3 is TGTGCCAGCAGCCGTGCTAGCGGGAGTGGTGGCGGGGAGCTGTTTTTT. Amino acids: CASSRASGSGGGELFF.

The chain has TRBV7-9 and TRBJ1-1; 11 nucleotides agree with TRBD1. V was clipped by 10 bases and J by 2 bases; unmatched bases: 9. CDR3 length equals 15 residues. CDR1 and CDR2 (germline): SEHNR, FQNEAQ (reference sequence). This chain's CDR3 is CATQGTGGANTEAFF. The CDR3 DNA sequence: TGTGCCACCCAGGGGACAGGGGGGGCAAACACTGAAGCTTTCTTT.

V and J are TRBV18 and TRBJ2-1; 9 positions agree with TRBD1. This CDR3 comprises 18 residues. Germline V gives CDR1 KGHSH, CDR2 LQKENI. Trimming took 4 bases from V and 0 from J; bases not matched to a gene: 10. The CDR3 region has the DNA TGTGCCAGCTCACTATACCCGGGACAGGGAAGCTCCTACAATGAGCAGTTCTTC. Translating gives CASSLYPGQGSSYNEQFF.

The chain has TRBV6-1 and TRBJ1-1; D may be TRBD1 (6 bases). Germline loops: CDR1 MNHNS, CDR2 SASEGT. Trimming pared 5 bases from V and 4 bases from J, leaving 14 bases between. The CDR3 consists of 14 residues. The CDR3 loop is CASSFEQGSTEAFF. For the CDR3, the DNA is TGTGCCAGCAGTTTTGAACAGGGTAGCACTGAAGCTTTCTTT.

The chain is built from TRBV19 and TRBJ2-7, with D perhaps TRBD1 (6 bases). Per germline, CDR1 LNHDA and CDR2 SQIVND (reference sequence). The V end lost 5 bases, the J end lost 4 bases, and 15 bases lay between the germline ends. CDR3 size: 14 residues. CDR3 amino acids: CASSRSHREYEQYF. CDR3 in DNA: TGTGCCAGTAGTCGAAGTCACAGGGAGTACGAGCAGTACTTC.

Written as DNA, the CDR3 is TGTGCCAGCAGTTCCACCGGGGGAAGCTACGAGCAGTACTTC. This sequence encodes CASSSTGGSYEQYF. This sequence joins TRBV6-5 and TRBJ2-7, with D possibly being TRBD2 (6 bases). Trimming left V 4 bases short and J 3 bases short, with 13 bases between. The CDR3 extends over 14 amino acids. In germline, CDR1 is MNHEY, CDR2 SVGAGI.

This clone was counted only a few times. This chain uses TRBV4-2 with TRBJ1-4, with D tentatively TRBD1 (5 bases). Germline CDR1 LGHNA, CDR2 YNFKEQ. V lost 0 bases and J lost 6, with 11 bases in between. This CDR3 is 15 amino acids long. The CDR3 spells CASSQDEDTYEKLFF. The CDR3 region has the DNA TGTGCCAGCAGCCAAGACGAGGACACTTATGAAAAACTGTTTTTT.

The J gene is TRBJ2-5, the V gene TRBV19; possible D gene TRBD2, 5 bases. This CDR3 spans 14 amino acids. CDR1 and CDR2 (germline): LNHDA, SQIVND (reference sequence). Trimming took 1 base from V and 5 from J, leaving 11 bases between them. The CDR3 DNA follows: TGTGCCAGTAGTATAGGTGCCGGGATGGAGACCCAGTACTTC. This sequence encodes CASSIGAGMETQYF.

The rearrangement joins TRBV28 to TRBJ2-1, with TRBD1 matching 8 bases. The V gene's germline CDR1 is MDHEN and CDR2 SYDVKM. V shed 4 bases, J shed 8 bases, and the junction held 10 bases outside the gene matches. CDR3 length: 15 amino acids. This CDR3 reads CASSSPTGVVHEQFF. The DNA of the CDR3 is TGTGCCAGCAGTTCTCCGACAGGGGTTGTACATGAGCAGTTCTTC.

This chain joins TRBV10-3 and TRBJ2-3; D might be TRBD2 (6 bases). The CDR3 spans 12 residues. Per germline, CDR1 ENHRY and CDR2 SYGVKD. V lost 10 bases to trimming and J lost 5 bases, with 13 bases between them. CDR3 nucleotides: TGTGCCAGGAGGCGGGGAGGAGATACGCAGTATTTT. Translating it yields CARRRGGDTQYF.

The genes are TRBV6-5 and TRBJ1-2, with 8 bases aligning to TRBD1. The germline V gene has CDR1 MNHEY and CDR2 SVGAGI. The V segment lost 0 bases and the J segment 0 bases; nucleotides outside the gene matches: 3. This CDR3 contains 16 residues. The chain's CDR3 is CASSYSTGETNYGYTF. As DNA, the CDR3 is TGTGCCAGCAGTTACTCGACAGGGGAGACTAACTATGGCTACACCTTC.

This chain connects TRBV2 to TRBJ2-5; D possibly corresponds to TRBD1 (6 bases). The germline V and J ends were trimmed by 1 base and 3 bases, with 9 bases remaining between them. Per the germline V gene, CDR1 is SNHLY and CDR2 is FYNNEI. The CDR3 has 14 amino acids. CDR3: CASSEGRGKETQYF. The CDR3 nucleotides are TGTGCCAGCAGTGAAGGAAGGGGGAAAGAGACCCAGTACTTC.

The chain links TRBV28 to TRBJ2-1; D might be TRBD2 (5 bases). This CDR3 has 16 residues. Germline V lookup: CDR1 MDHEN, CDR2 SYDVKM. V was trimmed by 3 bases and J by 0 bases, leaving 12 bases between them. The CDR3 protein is CASSFSAAGSYNEQFF. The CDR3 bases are TGTGCCAGCAGTTTTTCCGCGGCGGGCTCCTACAATGAGCAGTTCTTC.